This TCR beta chain was sequenced in a study of T cell repertoires in cytomegalovirus infection. Study overall: Public TCR beta signatures were indicative of both CMV infection and a matching HLA type.

Findings of the study overall: Adding up the frequency of public TCR beta families identified people who carried CMV plus the relevant HLA. CMV-specific HLA-C-restricted TCR beta clonotypes dominated the ex vivo response.

This clonotype was counted only a few times. Its matching antigen is unknown. TCRdb re-called the reads with MiXCR, one entry per CDR3 protein. This sample has approximately 300,000 distinct CDR3 sequences; 20% to 25% occur once, and the top ten carry about an eighth. The clonotype comes from a human donor in good health (CMV status not recorded). Some clones in this sample may be carry-over from other donors' samples. The source was cultured PBMCs, collected from culture after CMV antigen stimulation.

Here the CDR3 DNA reads TGTGCCAGTAGTATCTTGAATGAGCAGTTCTTC. This codes for CASSILNEQFF. The rearrangement uses TRBV19 and TRBJ2-1, with D unclear. V was pared by 3 bases and J by 7 bases, with 4 bases between. Germline V CDR1 and CDR2: LNHDA, SQIVND (reference sequence). The CDR3 covers 11 residues.